This T cell receptor beta chain stems from a study of T cells in Graves' hyperthyroidism and ophthalmopathy. Study-wide results and limits: Ophthalmopathy and stable hyperthyroidism were separated by a 13 V-J model.

Germline lookup yields CDR1 DFQATT and CDR2 SNEGSKA (reference sequence). V gave up 6 bases and J gave up 6 bases, with 14 bases separating them. The CDR3 contains 13 residues. This clonotype was detected only a few times. Its antigen is undetermined. Not enrolled were patients with uncontrolled infection, other autoimmune disease, pregnancy or lactation. Used for diagnoses were clinical symptoms, serum thyroxine and TRAb, thyroid ultrasound and orbital computed tomography. Amplification targeted TCR beta CDR3 regions from RNA transcripts. TCR CDR3 regions were first amplified by RT-PCR with HTBI primers. TCRdb re-derived calls from the multiplex PCR reads in MiXCR, one entry per CDR3 protein. Here the sample spans some 350,000 distinct CDR3 sequences, over 12% being singletons.

This TCR came from a woman aged 60 to 75 with Graves' ophthalmopathy. Sequencing was carried out using blood. The chain employs TRBV20-1 and TRBJ1-4, with a tentative D call TRBD1 (6 bases). As DNA, the CDR3 is TGCAGTGCCAGATGGGGGCTGTATGAAAAACTGTTTTTT. Its protein is CSARWGLYEKLFF.